Listed below are T cell receptor beta chains from one sample, sequenced in a study of blood T cell repertoires in COVID-19. Clones were sequenced by immunoSEQ multiplex PCR, and TCRdb holds only the in-frame ones, with some missing. The sample contains approximately 210,000 clones, under 90% of which appear only once. Sequenced input: PBMCs or T cells enriched from blood (not recorded which). The receptors originated from a woman aged 55-69 years who had recovered from COVID-19. Each CDR3 is given with its conserved first and last residue. D genes are given only for firm matches. Expanded clones get a size class; other rows say once, few or many, or leave the size out.

j_call | cdr3_length | d_call | v_call | clone_size | cdr3_aa | cdr3_nt
TRBJ2-1 | 14 | TRBD2 | TRBV3-1/TRBV3-2 | . | CASSPWGGVNEQFF | TGTGCCAGCAGCCCATGGGGGGGGGTAAATGAGCAGTTCTTC
TRBJ2-3 | 15 | TRBD1 | TRBV11-3 | . | CASSNRDSPTDTQYF | TGTGCCAGCAGCAACCGGGACAGTCCCACAGATACGCAGTATTTT
TRBJ1-4 | 13 | . | TRBV7-3 | few | CASSSAPSEKLFF | TGTGCCAGCAGCAGCGCGCCGTCTGAAAAACTGTTTTTT
TRBJ1-6 | 14 | . | TRBV19 | few | CASSLGRDNSPLHF | TGTGCCAGTAGCCTTGGGAGGGATAATTCACCCCTCCACTTT
TRBJ2-3 | 15 | TRBD1 | TRBV19 | . | CASRSGTGGLDTQYF | TGTGCCAGTAGATCCGGGACAGGGGGATTAGATACGCAGTATTTT
TRBJ2-2 | 16 | . | TRBV5-4 | few | CASTKGGSGRTGELFF | TGTGCCAGCACCAAGGGAGGCAGCGGGCGGACCGGGGAGCTGTTTTTT
TRBJ2-1 | 15 | . | TRBV9 | . | CASSVTSKVGDEQFF | TGTGCCAGCAGCGTAACGTCCAAGGTGGGCGATGAGCAGTTCTTC
TRBJ1-1 | 14 | . | TRBV5-5 | . | CASSLVAGNTEAFF | TGTGCCAGCAGCTTGGTGGCGGGAAACACTGAAGCTTTCTTT
TRBJ1-2 | 13 | . | TRBV6-2/TRBV6-3 | . | CASSYQDNYGYTF | TGTGCCAGCAGTTACCAGGATAACTATGGCTACACCTTC
TRBJ1-5 | 16 | . | TRBV7-9 | . | CASSLGSGSSNQPQHF | TGTGCCAGCAGCTTAGGATCAGGCTCTAGCAATCAGCCCCAGCATTTT
TRBJ2-3 | 12 | TRBD2 | TRBV19 | . | CASNAGGDTQYF | TGTGCCAGTAACGCGGGGGGGGATACGCAGTATTTT
TRBJ2-3 | 18 | TRBD2 | TRBV4-2 | . | CASSQDYAREPGTDTQYF | TGTGCCAGCAGCCAAGATTACGCGCGGGAGCCTGGTACAGATACGCAGTATTTT
TRBJ1-1 | 16 | TRBD1 | TRBV6-5 | . | CASSSGTGVTNTEAFF | TGTGCCAGCAGTTCCGGGACAGGGGTAACTAACACTGAAGCTTTCTTT
TRBJ1-5 | 15 | . | TRBV19 | . | CASSLGARDEQPQHF | TGTGCCAGTAGTTTGGGGGCCAGGGATGAACAGCCCCAGCATTTT
TRBJ1-1 | 13 | . | TRBV12-3/TRBV12-4 | . | CASSFDRNTEAFF | TGTGCCAGCAGTTTCGACAGGAACACTGAAGCTTTCTTT
TRBJ2-3 | 13 | . | TRBV29-1 | . | CSVGFQAADTQYF | TGCAGCGTTGGGTTCCAAGCCGCTGATACGCAGTATTTT
TRBJ1-1 | 15 | . | TRBV5-4 | . | CASSLARRGNTEAFF | TGTGCCAGCAGCTTGGCTCGCAGGGGGAACACTGAAGCTTTCTTT
TRBJ2-7 | 14 | . | TRBV9 | . | CASSVGQVPYEQYF | TGTGCCAGCAGCGTAGGACAGGTGCCCTACGAGCAGTACTTC
TRBJ1-1 | 15 | . | TRBV6-5 | once | CASTIAQTGNTEAFF | TGTGCCAGCACCATAGCCCAGACAGGGAACACTGAAGCTTTCTTT
TRBJ1-1 | 14 | TRBD1 | TRBV2 | . | CASRERTGTTEAFF | TGTGCCAGCAGAGAGAGGACAGGGACCACTGAAGCTTTCTTT
TRBJ2-7 | 16 | TRBD2 | TRBV6-5 | few | CASSYYRGERGDEQYF | TGTGCCAGCAGTTATTACCGCGGGGAGCGGGGGGACGAGCAGTACTTC
TRBJ2-5 | 17 | TRBD2 | TRBV3-1/TRBV3-2 | few | CASSQDPSGSYQETQYF | TGTGCCAGCAGCCAAGATCCTAGCGGGAGTTACCAAGAGACCCAGTACTTC
TRBJ2-2 | 15 | . | TRBV6-6 | few | CASSYLGQSTAELFF | TGTGCCAGCAGTTACCTCGGTCAATCCACCGCGGAGCTGTTTTTT
TRBJ1-2 | 15 | . | TRBV11-2 | . | CASSLNEETSYGYTF | TGTGCCAGCAGCTTAAACGAGGAAACGAGCTATGGCTACACCTTC
TRBJ1-2 | 11 | . | TRBV29-1 | . | CSVESYYGYTF | TGCAGCGTTGAGAGCTACTATGGCTACACCTTC
TRBJ1-1 | 15 | . | TRBV5-4 | . | CASSSAIAPRTEAFF | TGTGCCAGCAGCTCCGCGATAGCCCCTAGGACTGAAGCTTTCTTT
TRBJ2-3 | 16 | TRBD2 | TRBV5-3 | . | CARSFRLAGVADTQYF | TGTGCCAGAAGCTTCCGATTAGCGGGAGTAGCAGATACGCAGTATTTT
TRBJ1-2 | 14 | . | TRBV6-5 | . | CASRNPGAEYGYTF | TGTGCCAGCAGGAATCCAGGGGCCGAATATGGCTACACCTTC